This T cell receptor (beta chain) came from a study of beta chain features in type 1 diabetes (dated by TCRdb to the late 2010s). Context from the whole study: No differences in mean age, gender distribution, total cell number or subset yield were found between patients and healthy donors. A total of approximately 99,000,000 sorted cells were examined across all samples, and RNA yield correlated strongly with the number of cells per subset. Naive and central memory subsets were obtained from all 30 or so donors, but regulatory and stem cell-like memory subsets were isolated from only 8 patients and roughly eight healthy donors. The study compared TCRB repertoires of sorted circulating CD4+ T cell subsets between recently diagnosed type 1 diabetes patients and matched healthy donors. Results the study describes overall, beyond this receptor: Because cDNA rather than genomic DNA was sequenced, highly expressing activated cells could have been over-represented, although no difference in activation and CD3 levels was found between groups. In all four CD4+ subsets, TCRB CDR3 length was moderately but significantly shorter in type 1 diabetes patients. HLA sub-analyses involved small numbers of individuals, so any influence of HLA type on TCRB rearrangement remained unresolved. PCR may preferentially amplify shorter templates, but because patient and control samples were amplified and corrected together, any resulting skew would affect both groups equally. At VDJ recombination sites, type 1 diabetes patients had fewer insertions and more deleted nucleotides, which implies abnormalities in thymic rearrangement. Naive, central memory and regulatory TCRB repertoires appeared to be more alike among patients than among healthy donors.

The entire isolated RNA was reverse transcribed using the High Capacity cDNA Reverse Transcription Kit, and thus expressed TCRB transcripts were sequenced. Deep immunoSEQ sequencing was performed on naive, central memory and regulatory T cell samples, with an average of about 4 million total reads per sample. Sorted cells were lysed in RLT buffer, and RNA was extracted using DNase-treated RNeasy Micro or Mini kits according to cell number. Each cell subset was processed on its own to prevent cross-contamination, while patient and healthy donor samples were processed together. The immunoSEQ multiplex PCR was used to amplify TCRB sequences from cDNA, yielding 87-bp fragments that span the CDR3 region. Sequencing of the amplicons was done on the Illumina HiSeq platform. Regarding the original processing steps: PCR bias was corrected computationally using synthetic template baselines, and reads within Hamming distance 2 were collapsed, with unmergeable singletons discarded. Reads were aligned to IMGT to assign V, D and J genes, CDR3 length, and insertions or deletions at six rearrangement sites. Within each subset, clonotype counts were normalized to the number of sorted cells before true diversity and Gini coefficients were calculated with the tcR R package. The overlap coefficient, calculated on TCRB nucleotide sequences, was used to quantify repertoire sharing. Here the immuneACCESS table is served through TCRdb, limited to in-frame sequences with V and J called. Missing clones are a known gap in these copies; in checked studies unresolved V genes cover under half, and the rest lacks a known reason. D and trimming come from the DNA, and the V and J calls and clone size come from that table. The sample table records 310,000 or so clones; about a tenth of these occur just once. The ten largest clones add up to 1% of the sample.

This clone was counted a few times. Its antigen is currently not known. No much larger clonotype is one base removed from it; base qualities were not supplied. V lost 4 bases and J lost 6 bases; the stretch between them is 16 bases long. The germline V gene specifies SNHLY as CDR1 and FYNNEI as CDR2. The CDR3 has 15 amino acids, counting the end cysteine and phenylalanine. Only the CDR3 portion is preserved as DNA: 45 bases, with reading frame beginning at the first base. A single peripheral blood draw of approximately 120 mL on average was collected from each donor into heparinised tubes. A BD FACSAria II and a panel including CD45RO, CCR7, CD25, CD127, CD95 and CD27 were used to sort naive, central memory, regulatory and stem cell-like memory CD4+ T cells. Every sorted population had a purity above 95%. PBMCs were isolated immediately by Lymphoprep density gradient centrifugation and stained directly without culture. So that batch effects would be minimized, each experiment stained and sorted samples in pairs, pairing one healthy donor with one patient.

Input material: central memory CD4+ T cells from blood. The chain links TRBV2 with TRBJ1-5; D gene: possibly TRBD1, on 6 matching bases. This clonotype originated in a man aged 25-40 years with type 1 diabetes. The CDR3 protein: CASSAQGRNGQPQHF. The nucleotides read TGTGCCAGCAGTGCCCAGGGGCGAAATGGTCAGCCCCAGCATTTT.